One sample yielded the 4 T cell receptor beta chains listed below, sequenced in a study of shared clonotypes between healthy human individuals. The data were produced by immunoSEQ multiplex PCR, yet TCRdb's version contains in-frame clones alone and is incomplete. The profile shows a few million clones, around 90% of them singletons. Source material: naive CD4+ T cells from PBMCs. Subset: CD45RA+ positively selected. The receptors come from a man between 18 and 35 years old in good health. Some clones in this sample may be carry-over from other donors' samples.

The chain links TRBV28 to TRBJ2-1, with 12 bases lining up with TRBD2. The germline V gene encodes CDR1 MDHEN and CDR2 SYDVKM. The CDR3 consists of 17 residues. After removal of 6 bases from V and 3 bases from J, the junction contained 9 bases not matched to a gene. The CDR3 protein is CASRSGPGLAGYNEQFF. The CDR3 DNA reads TGTGCCAGCAGGAGCGGTCCGGGACTAGCGGGCTACAATGAGCAGTTCTTC.

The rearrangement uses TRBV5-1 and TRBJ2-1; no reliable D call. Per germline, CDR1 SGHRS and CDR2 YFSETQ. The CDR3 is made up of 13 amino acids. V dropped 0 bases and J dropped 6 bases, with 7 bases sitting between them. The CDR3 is CASSLGSTNEQFF. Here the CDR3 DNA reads TGCGCCAGCAGCTTGGGCTCGACCAATGAGCAGTTCTTC. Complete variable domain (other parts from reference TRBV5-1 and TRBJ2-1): KAGVTQTPRYLIKTRGQQVTLSCSPISGHRSVSWYQQTPGQGLQFLFEYFSETQRNKGNFPGRFSGRQFSNSRSEMNVSTLELGDSALYLCASSLGSTNEQFFGPGTRLTVL.

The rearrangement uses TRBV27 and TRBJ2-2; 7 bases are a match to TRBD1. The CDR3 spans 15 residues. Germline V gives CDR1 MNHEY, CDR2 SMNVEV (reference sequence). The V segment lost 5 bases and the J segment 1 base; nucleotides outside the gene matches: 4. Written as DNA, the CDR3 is TGTGCCAGCAGTCAGGGACAGCGGAACACCGGGGAGCTGTTTTTT. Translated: CASSQGQRNTGELFF.

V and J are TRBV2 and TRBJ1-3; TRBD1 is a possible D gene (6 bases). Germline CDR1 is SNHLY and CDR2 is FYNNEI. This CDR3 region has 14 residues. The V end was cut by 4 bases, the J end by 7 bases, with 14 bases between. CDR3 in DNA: TGTGCCAGCAGTGGATCGGGGGGCATGAACACCATATATTTT. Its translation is CASSGSGGMNTIYF.